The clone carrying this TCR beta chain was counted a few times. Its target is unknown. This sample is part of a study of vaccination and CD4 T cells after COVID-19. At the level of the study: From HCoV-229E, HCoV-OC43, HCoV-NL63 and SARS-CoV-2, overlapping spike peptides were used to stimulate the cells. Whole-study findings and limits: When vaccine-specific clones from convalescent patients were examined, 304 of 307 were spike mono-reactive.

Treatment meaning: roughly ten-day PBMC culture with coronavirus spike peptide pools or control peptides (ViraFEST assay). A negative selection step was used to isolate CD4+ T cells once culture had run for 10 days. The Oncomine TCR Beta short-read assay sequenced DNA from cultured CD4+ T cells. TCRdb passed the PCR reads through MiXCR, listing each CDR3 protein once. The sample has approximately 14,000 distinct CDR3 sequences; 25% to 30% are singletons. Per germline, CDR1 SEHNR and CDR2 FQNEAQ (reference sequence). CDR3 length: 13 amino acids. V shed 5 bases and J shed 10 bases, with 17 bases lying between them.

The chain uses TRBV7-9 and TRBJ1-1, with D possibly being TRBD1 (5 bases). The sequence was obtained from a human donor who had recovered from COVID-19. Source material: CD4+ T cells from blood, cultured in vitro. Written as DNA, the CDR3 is TGTGCCAGCAGCCCGAAAGGTCGGGGGACAGCTTTCTTT. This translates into CASSPKGRGTAFF.